These T cell receptor beta chains were read from a single sample in a study of circulating and synovial CD4+ cells in juvenile arthritis. TCRdb's table, derived via immunoSEQ multiplex PCR, lists solely in-frame clones and lacks some. The table lists 30,000 to 35,000 clones, roughly 95% of them singletons. The specimen was CD4+ T cells from blood. The receptors derive from a human donor with juvenile idiopathic arthritis. The CDR3 runs from the conserved cysteine through the conserved F or W. The order of the fields is J gene, V gene, CDR3 protein.

>TRBJ1-2|TRBV6-5
CASSYLRGSNYGYTF
>TRBJ1-2|TRBV30
CAWIGGSANYGYTF
>TRBJ2-3|TRBV5-6
CASSLISRGYSTDTQYF
>TRBJ2-2|TRBV7-3
CASRDRVGWKLFF
>TRBJ1-3|TRBV10-1
CAIIRDRVVSSGNTIYF
>TRBJ2-1|TRBV27
CASSRGDYNEQFF
>TRBJ2-1|TRBV7-2
CASSLVFGLGGRGNEQFF
>TRBJ1-4|TRBV30
CAWSQDNEKLFF
>TRBJ2-1|TRBV9
CASSGSSYEQFF
>TRBJ2-1|TRBV28
CASSPYYNEQFF
>TRBJ1-2|TRBV2
CASSDGTGPNYGYTF
>TRBJ2-5|TRBV19
CASSIRRPSGQETQYF
>TRBJ1-5|TRBV7-6
CASSRDSRAMGNQPQHF
>.|TRBV7-2
CASSLTGLAGVTAYEQYF
>TRBJ1-1|TRBV9
CASSPRQENTEAFF
>TRBJ2-3|TRBV30
CAWSGGKTDPWTDTQYF
>TRBJ1-5|TRBV7-2
CASSFQGMPQHF
>TRBJ2-5|TRBV5-1
CASSSGLAGGYQETQYF
>TRBJ2-3|TRBV14
CASSVLTSGRSDTQYF
>TRBJ2-4|TRBV7-2
CASSAAGAKNIQYF
>TRBJ2-7|TRBV6-1
CASSNRGAHYEQYF
>TRBJ2-3|TRBV5-1
CASSHGTSGTTDTQYF
>TRBJ2-7|TRBV5-1
CASTPTTGVTYEQYF
>TRBJ2-2|TRBV30
CAWSDRVTGELFF
>TRBJ1-2|TRBV30
CACPPTGTNYGYTF
>TRBJ2-1|TRBV28
CASSFLGLANEQFF
>TRBJ2-5|TRBV11-3
CASSSRTSGAGETQYF
>TRBJ1-1|TRBV6-5
CASSEGAVSTEAFF